The 15 T cell receptor beta chains below come from one sample, sequenced in a study of cytomegalovirus exposure and HLA in healthy donors. In the PCR, 60 Vbeta and 13 Jbeta primers were used. Clones were read by immunoSEQ multiplex PCR, and TCRdb kept only the in-frame ones, dropping some. The sample has around 100,000 clones, around 74% seen once. The sample taken for sequencing was PBMCs. The receptors originated from a woman in her forties in good health and CMV-seronegative.

The J gene is TRBJ1-4, the V gene TRBV7-9, with D possibly TRBD1 on 5 matching bases. V lost 1 base, J lost 5 bases, and 11 bases lay in between. Per germline, CDR1 SEHNR and CDR2 FQNEAQ (reference sequence). The CDR3 runs to 15 residues. CDR3 coding DNA: TGTGCCAGCAGCTTAGACACAGGAGCAAATGAAAAACTGTTTTTT. Protein sequence: CASSLDTGANEKLFF.

This rearrangement joins TRBV7-3 to TRBJ2-5; 7 bases are a match to TRBD2. The CDR3 contains 14 residues. Looked up from germline, CDR1 is SGHTA and CDR2 is FQGTGA. After removal of 5 bases from V and 4 bases from J, the junction contained 7 bases not matched to a gene. CDR3 DNA: TGTGCCAGCAGCCCCTTAGCGGGTGCAGAGACCCAGTACTTC. It encodes CASSPLAGAETQYF.

V gene TRBV18 combines with J gene TRBJ2-1, with TRBD2 identical over 15 bases. CDR1 is KGHSH, CDR2 LQKENI, per germline. With V trimmed by 3 bases and J by 6 bases, 3 bases remained unmatched. The CDR3 is 16 residues long. CDR3 nucleotide sequence: TGTGCCAGCTCACCTCCGGGACTAGCGGGAGGCAATGAGCAGTTCTTC. Translating gives CASSPPGLAGGNEQFF.

The genes are TRBV14 and TRBJ1-1, with TRBD1 matching 8 bases. Germline trimming cut 2 bases from V and 6 bases from J; bases unmatched to any gene: 11. The CDR3 has 16 amino acids. Germline V CDR1 and CDR2: SGHDN, FVKESK. CDR3 region: CASSQRTGYRSAEAFF. For the CDR3, the DNA is TGTGCCAGCAGCCAACGGACAGGGTATAGGAGCGCTGAAGCTTTCTTT. The full variable domain, in which reference TRBV14 and TRBJ1-1 provide the parts outside the CDR3, is EAGVTQFPSHSVIEKGQTVTLRCDPISGHDNLYWYRRVMGKEIKFLLHFVKESKQDESGMPNNRFLAERTGGTYSTLKVQPAELEDSGVYFCASSQRTGYRSAEAFFGQGTRLTVV.

This chain connects TRBV6-1 to TRBJ2-5; 9 bases are a match to TRBD1. Germline loops: CDR1 MNHNS, CDR2 SASEGT. Trimming cost V 1 base and J 4 bases; bases outside gene matches: 4. This CDR3 region has 15 residues. CDR3 DNA sequence: TGTGCCAGCAGTGAAGGACAGGGGGGAGGAGAGACCCAGTACTTC. The encoded protein is CASSEGQGGGETQYF.

The chain carries TRBV27 and TRBJ2-1; no clear D gene. V gave up 5 bases and J gave up 4 bases, with 12 bases separating them. The CDR3 consists of 14 residues. Germline loops: CDR1 MNHEY, CDR2 SMNVEV (reference sequence). CDR3: CASSIRSGYNEQFF. CDR3 nucleotide sequence: TGTGCCAGCAGTATCCGCTCGGGTTACAATGAGCAGTTCTTC.

The CDR3 spells CASSDLAGDYNEQFF. As DNA, the CDR3 is TGTGCCAGCAGTGACTTAGCGGGGGACTACAATGAGCAGTTCTTC. This chain links TRBV25-1 with TRBJ2-1; 9 nucleotides line up with TRBD2. The V and J ends lost 3 bases and 3 bases, in that order; junction bases with no gene match: 3. CDR3 size: 15 residues. The germline V gene encodes CDR1 MGHDK and CDR2 SYGVNS.

The V call is TRBV25-1, the J call TRBJ2-2, with D possibly TRBD1 on 6 matching bases. V was shortened by 1 base and J by 5 bases, with 11 bases between the two germline ends. The CDR3 has 15 amino acids. Looked up from germline, CDR1 is MGHDK and CDR2 is SYGVNS. CDR3 protein: CASSELDRQTGELFF. The CDR3 nucleotides are TGTGCCAGCAGTGAATTGGACAGACAGACCGGGGAGCTGTTTTTT.

This clone was found a few times. The rearrangement uses TRBV6-1 and TRBJ2-6; the D is unclear. Trimming pared 8 bases from V and 0 bases from J, leaving 11 bases between. The germline V gene encodes CDR1 MNHNS and CDR2 SASEGT. This CDR3 is built from 15 residues. Here the CDR3 DNA reads TGTGCCAGCTCAAAACACCTCTCTGGGGCCAACGTCCTGACTTTC. It codes for CASSKHLSGANVLTF.

This chain joins TRBV7-8 and TRBJ2-5; 7 bases agree with TRBD1. With the DNA end fitting TRBJ2-7 better, the J assignment may be wrong. Germline values: CDR1 SGHVS, CDR2 FQNEAQ. CDR3 length: 13 amino acids. The CDR3 DNA reads as TGTGCCAGCAGCTTAGGGGACAGCTACGAGCAGTACTTC. Protein: CASSLGDSYEQYF.

The rearrangement links TRBV5-1 to TRBJ2-3; D might be TRBD1 (7 bases). Germline V gene lookup returns CDR1 SGHRS and CDR2 YFSETQ. V lost 5 bases, J lost 4 bases, and 17 bases lay in between. This CDR3 contains 15 residues. CDR3: CASRPVRDRSDTQYF. The CDR3 DNA reads TGCGCCAGCAGACCGGTGCGGGACAGATCAGATACGCAGTATTTT.

The chain joins TRBV27 to TRBJ1-1, with D unresolved. The V gene lost 0 bases and the J gene lost 9 bases, with 11 bases spanning the gap. The CDR3 runs to 13 residues. CDR1 and CDR2 from the germline V gene are MNHEY and SMNVEV (reference sequence). CDR3 sequence: CASSLSPDTQAFF. In DNA, the CDR3 is TGTGCCAGCAGTTTATCGCCCGATACACAAGCTTTCTTT.

The V call is TRBV30, the J call TRBJ1-6, with unresolved D. The CDR3 is made up of 17 amino acids. Germline V gene data show CDR1 as GTSNPN and CDR2 as SVGIG (reference sequence). Trimming left V 0 bases short and J 0 bases short, with 12 bases between. The CDR3 DNA follows: TGTGCCTGGAGTGTATGGAGGCCGAGCTCCTATAATTCACCCCTCCACTTT. Amino acids: CAWSVWRPSSYNSPLHF.

The chain couples TRBV6-5 to TRBJ2-5; tentative D call: TRBD1 (5 bases). CDR1 MNHEY and CDR2 SVGAGI come from the germline V gene. CDR3 length equals 13 residues. Trimming shortened V by 8 bases and J by 3 bases, and 13 bases separated the two germline ends. CDR3 sequence reads: CASYAGFEETQYF. Here the CDR3 DNA reads TGTGCCAGCTACGCAGGGTTCGAAGAGACCCAGTACTTC.

V and J are TRBV7-9 and TRBJ2-3; D is undetermined. The V gene lost 6 bases and the J gene lost 6 bases, with 13 bases spanning the gap. From germline, CDR1 is SEHNR and CDR2 FQNEAQ (reference sequence). This CDR3 region has 13 residues. The CDR3 DNA is TGTGCCAGCAGTCCCGCGGTCGAGGATACGCAGTATTTT. This sequence encodes CASSPAVEDTQYF.